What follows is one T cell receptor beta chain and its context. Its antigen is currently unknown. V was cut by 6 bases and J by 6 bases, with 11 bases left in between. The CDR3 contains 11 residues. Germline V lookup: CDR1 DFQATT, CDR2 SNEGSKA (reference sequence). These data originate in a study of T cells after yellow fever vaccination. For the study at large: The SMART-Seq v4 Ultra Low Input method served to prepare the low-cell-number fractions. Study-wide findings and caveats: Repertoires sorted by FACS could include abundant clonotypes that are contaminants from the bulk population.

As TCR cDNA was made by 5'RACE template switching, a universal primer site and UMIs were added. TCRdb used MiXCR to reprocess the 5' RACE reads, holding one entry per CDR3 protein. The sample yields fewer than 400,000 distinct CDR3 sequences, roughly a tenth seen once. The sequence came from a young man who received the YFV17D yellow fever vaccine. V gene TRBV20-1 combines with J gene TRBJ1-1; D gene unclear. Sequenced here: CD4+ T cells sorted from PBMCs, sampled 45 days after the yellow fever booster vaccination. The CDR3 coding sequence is TGCAGTGCCACCCATCAGGCTGAAGCTTTCTTT. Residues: CSATHQAEAFF.